A selection of T cell receptor beta chains follows, all from one sample in a study of response to subunit inactivated influenza vaccine. A single record per CDR3 protein comes from TCRdb applying MiXCR to the RT-PCR reads. The repertoire holds fewer than 600,000 distinct CDR3 sequences, under 8.5% seen once, with over 10% in the top ten. The input for sequencing was PBMCs from blood, taken less than 30 months after vaccination. These receptors came from a man aged 50 to 69 who received an inactivated influenza vaccine. Each CDR3 is given with its conserved first and last residue. Fields, in order: clone size, J gene, V gene, CDR3 protein. A row's size may be missing; if present it is once, few, many or a size class.

clone_size: NA; j_call: TRBJ2-1; v_call: TRBV30; cdr3_aa: CAWSPWGSYNEQFF
clone_size: NA; j_call: TRBJ2-3; v_call: TRBV7-9; cdr3_aa: CASSRGGSYTDTQYF
clone_size: NA; j_call: TRBJ2-7; v_call: TRBV29-1; cdr3_aa: CSVPQGLGYEQYF
clone_size: few; j_call: TRBJ1-5; v_call: TRBV27; cdr3_aa: CASSPRGRYSNQPQHF
clone_size: NA; j_call: TRBJ1-5; v_call: TRBV7-8; cdr3_aa: CASSLGSHSNQPQHF
clone_size: few; j_call: TRBJ2-3; v_call: TRBV7-9; cdr3_aa: CASSGNGGGARDTQYF
clone_size: NA; j_call: TRBJ1-1; v_call: TRBV11-2; cdr3_aa: CASSWGLSTEAFF
clone_size: many; j_call: TRBJ2-1; v_call: TRBV12-3/TRBV12-4; cdr3_aa: CASRQARLGSSNEQFF
clone_size: NA; j_call: TRBJ2-5; v_call: TRBV20-1; cdr3_aa: CSASPGTNQETQYF
clone_size: many; j_call: TRBJ1-2; v_call: TRBV19; cdr3_aa: CASSAQGRDYGYTF
clone_size: NA; j_call: TRBJ2-6; v_call: TRBV11-2; cdr3_aa: CASSRIQGTGANVLTF
clone_size: NA; j_call: TRBJ2-7; v_call: TRBV12-3/TRBV12-4; cdr3_aa: CASSSGTPDYEQYF
clone_size: few; j_call: TRBJ2-1; v_call: TRBV11-2; cdr3_aa: CASSFYGHNEQFF
clone_size: few; j_call: TRBJ2-3; v_call: TRBV12-3/TRBV12-4; cdr3_aa: CASSNRGQGPDTQYF
clone_size: few; j_call: TRBJ2-3; v_call: TRBV20-1; cdr3_aa: CSAPNSGRISDTQYF
clone_size: NA; j_call: TRBJ2-3; v_call: TRBV20-1; cdr3_aa: CSARPTSGPLDTQYF
clone_size: few; j_call: TRBJ2-3; v_call: TRBV6-1; cdr3_aa: CATRGMGTDTQYF
clone_size: NA; j_call: TRBJ2-3; v_call: TRBV6-6; cdr3_aa: CASSYGSGSTDTQYF
clone_size: many; j_call: TRBJ2-5; v_call: TRBV12-3/TRBV12-4; cdr3_aa: CASSSPPETQYF
clone_size: few; j_call: TRBJ2-2; v_call: TRBV24-1; cdr3_aa: CATRSRDGANTGELFF
clone_size: few; j_call: TRBJ2-7; v_call: TRBV29-1; cdr3_aa: CSVVGLAGATSYEQYF
clone_size: many; j_call: TRBJ2-1; v_call: TRBV6-2/TRBV6-3; cdr3_aa: CASSYPSSGRPSEQFF
clone_size: NA; j_call: TRBJ1-4; v_call: TRBV24-1; cdr3_aa: CATSVGGDGKLFF
clone_size: many; j_call: TRBJ2-1; v_call: TRBV4-3; cdr3_aa: CASSQVGVSGRHNEQFF
clone_size: many; j_call: TRBJ1-5; v_call: TRBV3-1; cdr3_aa: CASSQDRGVGNQPQHF
clone_size: many; j_call: TRBJ2-2; v_call: TRBV5-1; cdr3_aa: CASSRERTGELFF
clone_size: few; j_call: TRBJ2-1; v_call: TRBV6-1; cdr3_aa: CASTEGFSDNEQFF
clone_size: many; j_call: TRBJ2-7; v_call: TRBV11-2; cdr3_aa: CASSLGTSGFYEQYF
clone_size: NA; j_call: TRBJ1-6; v_call: TRBV27; cdr3_aa: CASTRSPGVDSPLHF
clone_size: many; j_call: TRBJ2-1; v_call: TRBV12-3/TRBV12-4; cdr3_aa: CASSSLKSPNNEQFF
clone_size: few; j_call: TRBJ1-4; v_call: TRBV20-1; cdr3_aa: CSARDMSGVEKLFF
clone_size: NA; j_call: TRBJ2-7; v_call: TRBV11-2; cdr3_aa: CASSPLRTGSYYEQYF
clone_size: few; j_call: TRBJ1-2; v_call: TRBV5-1; cdr3_aa: CASSLFVMAARYGYTF
clone_size: few; j_call: TRBJ1-5; v_call: TRBV20-1; cdr3_aa: CSASRGRSNQPQHF
clone_size: NA; j_call: TRBJ2-1; v_call: TRBV20-1; cdr3_aa: CSARGWKSNEEQFF
clone_size: few; j_call: TRBJ2-7; v_call: TRBV12-3/TRBV12-4; cdr3_aa: CASGGLAGTNYEQYF
clone_size: few; j_call: TRBJ2-3; v_call: TRBV5-1; cdr3_aa: CASSLAGYGGTDTQYF
clone_size: many; j_call: TRBJ2-2; v_call: TRBV29-1; cdr3_aa: CSARSGTVNTGELFF
clone_size: many; j_call: TRBJ2-5; v_call: TRBV4-3; cdr3_aa: CASSQEVSGGEETQYF
clone_size: few; j_call: TRBJ2-3; v_call: TRBV6-5; cdr3_aa: CASSYSRDLVGTQYF
clone_size: NA; j_call: TRBJ1-2; v_call: TRBV7-9; cdr3_aa: CASSNPVDRAQGGYTF
clone_size: NA; j_call: TRBJ2-1; v_call: TRBV7-8; cdr3_aa: CASDGAPPGGSSYNEQFF
clone_size: few; j_call: TRBJ2-1; v_call: TRBV20-1; cdr3_aa: CSAPGLAGGPSENEQFF
clone_size: NA; j_call: TRBJ2-2; v_call: TRBV20-1; cdr3_aa: CSAGKMEGTGELFF
clone_size: NA; j_call: TRBJ1-6; v_call: TRBV7-9; cdr3_aa: CASSPRGVGANNSPLHF
clone_size: few; j_call: TRBJ1-1; v_call: TRBV15; cdr3_aa: CATSRDLGREAFF
clone_size: many; j_call: TRBJ1-1; v_call: TRBV6-2/TRBV6-3; cdr3_aa: CASSYNRGEMNTEAFF
clone_size: few; j_call: TRBJ2-5; v_call: TRBV20-1; cdr3_aa: CSAPTRQGRLQETQYF
clone_size: many; j_call: TRBJ2-1; v_call: TRBV5-1; cdr3_aa: CASSSSGGPYNEQFF
clone_size: NA; j_call: TRBJ2-7; v_call: TRBV4-2; cdr3_aa: CASSQDFSSAYEQYF
clone_size: few; j_call: TRBJ1-5; v_call: TRBV4-2; cdr3_aa: CASSQDWGQSNQPQHF
clone_size: NA; j_call: TRBJ1-2; v_call: TRBV18; cdr3_aa: CASSPKQASYGYTF
clone_size: few; j_call: TRBJ2-3; v_call: TRBV5-6; cdr3_aa: CASSLGVELAVTDTQYF
clone_size: NA; j_call: TRBJ2-3; v_call: TRBV7-2; cdr3_aa: CASTLQAGSTDTQYF
clone_size: NA; j_call: TRBJ2-7; v_call: TRBV7-7; cdr3_aa: CASSLNRGYEQYF